This TCR beta chain came from a study of CD8 T cells in Susac syndrome. The ends were cut back, 2 bases at V and 9 bases at J, with 8 bases in the middle. CDR3 size: 12 residues. After extraction with the RNeasy kit, about 0.45 to 1 ug of the RNA was reverse transcribed using random hexamers. TCRdb fed the immunoSEQ multiplex PCR reads into MiXCR, producing one record per CDR3 protein. The sample holds 150,000 to 160,000 distinct CDR3 sequences, about 95% seen once. The rearrangement links TRBV12-3 or TRBV12-4 to TRBJ2-1; D perhaps matches TRBD2 (6 bases). Material for sequencing was CD4+ T cells from PBMCs. The receptor's source is a human donor with Susac syndrome. The DNA for the CDR3 is TGTGCCAGCAGTTTAAGGCGGGGTGAGCAGTTCTTC. It codes for CASSLRRGEQFF.